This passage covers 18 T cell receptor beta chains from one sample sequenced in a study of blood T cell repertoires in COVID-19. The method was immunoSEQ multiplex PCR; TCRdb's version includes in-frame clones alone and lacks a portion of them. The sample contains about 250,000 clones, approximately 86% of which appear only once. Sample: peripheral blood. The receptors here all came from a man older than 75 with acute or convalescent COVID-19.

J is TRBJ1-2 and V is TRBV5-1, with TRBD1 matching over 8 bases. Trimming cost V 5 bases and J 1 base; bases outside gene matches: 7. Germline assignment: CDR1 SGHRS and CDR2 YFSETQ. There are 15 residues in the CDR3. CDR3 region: CASSPAGGDNYGYTF. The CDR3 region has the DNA TGCGCCAGCAGTCCGGCAGGGGGCGATAACTATGGCTACACCTTC.

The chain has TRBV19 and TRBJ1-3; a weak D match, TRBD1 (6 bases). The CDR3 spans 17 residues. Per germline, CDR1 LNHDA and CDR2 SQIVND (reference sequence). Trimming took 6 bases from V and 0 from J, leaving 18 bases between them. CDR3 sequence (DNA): TGTGCCAGTAGAATTGGCCTGACAGGAAACTCTGGAAACACCATATATTTT. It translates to CASRIGLTGNSGNTIYF.

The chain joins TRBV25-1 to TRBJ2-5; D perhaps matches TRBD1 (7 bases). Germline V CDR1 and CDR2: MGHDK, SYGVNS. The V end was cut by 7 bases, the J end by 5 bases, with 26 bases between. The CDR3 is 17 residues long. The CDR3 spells CASTLQGGRGGRETQYF. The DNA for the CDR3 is TGTGCCAGCACCCTACAAGGGGGCAGGGGAGGTAGGGAGACCCAGTACTTC.

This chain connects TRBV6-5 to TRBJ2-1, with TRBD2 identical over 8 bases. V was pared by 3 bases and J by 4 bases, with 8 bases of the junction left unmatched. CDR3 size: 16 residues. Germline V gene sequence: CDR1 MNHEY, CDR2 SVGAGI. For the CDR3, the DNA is TGTGCCAGCAGTTATATGAGCGGGGGAGCTTACAATGAGCAGTTCTTC. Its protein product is CASSYMSGGAYNEQFF.

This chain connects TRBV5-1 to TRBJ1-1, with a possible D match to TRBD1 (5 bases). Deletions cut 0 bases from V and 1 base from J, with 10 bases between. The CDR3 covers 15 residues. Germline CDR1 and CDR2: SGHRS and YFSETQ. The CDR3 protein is CASSLDAGTNTEAFF. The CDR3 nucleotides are TGCGCCAGCAGCTTGGATGCGGGGACGAACACTGAAGCTTTCTTT.

The CDR3 region is CASSSPAGGSDTQYF. The CDR3 DNA follows: TGTGCCAGCAGTTCCCCAGCGGGAGGCTCAGATACGCAGTATTTT. This chain connects TRBV28 to TRBJ2-3; 9 nucleotides line up with TRBD2. Trimming cost V 4 bases and J 4 bases; bases outside gene matches: 6. The CDR3 contains 15 residues. CDR1 and CDR2 (germline): MDHEN, SYDVKM. Full variable domain (missing parts from reference TRBV28 and TRBJ2-3): DVKVTQSSRYLVKRTGEKVFLECVQDMDHENMFWYRQDPGLGLRLIYFSYDVKMKEKGDIPEGYSVSREKKERFSLILESASTNQTSMYLCASSSPAGGSDTQYFGPGTRLTVL.

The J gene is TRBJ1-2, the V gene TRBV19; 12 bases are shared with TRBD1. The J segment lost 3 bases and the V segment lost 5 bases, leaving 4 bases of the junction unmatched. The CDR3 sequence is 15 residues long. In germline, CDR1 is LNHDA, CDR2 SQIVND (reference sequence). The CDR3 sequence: CASSWDRGQYYGYTF. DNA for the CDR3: TGTGCCAGTAGTTGGGACAGGGGGCAGTACTATGGCTACACCTTC.

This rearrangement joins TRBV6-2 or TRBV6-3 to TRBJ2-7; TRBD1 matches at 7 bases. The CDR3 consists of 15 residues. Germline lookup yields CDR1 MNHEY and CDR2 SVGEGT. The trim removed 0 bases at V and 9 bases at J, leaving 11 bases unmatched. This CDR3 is CASSYSGTASIGQYF. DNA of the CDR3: TGTGCCAGCAGTTACTCCGGGACAGCAAGTATAGGGCAGTACTTC.

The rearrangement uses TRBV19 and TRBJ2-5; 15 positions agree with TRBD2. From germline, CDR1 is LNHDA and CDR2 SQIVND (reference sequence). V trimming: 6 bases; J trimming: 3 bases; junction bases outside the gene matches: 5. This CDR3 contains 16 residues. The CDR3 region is CASRWGLAGGEETQYF. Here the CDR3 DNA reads TGTGCCAGTAGATGGGGACTAGCGGGAGGTGAAGAGACCCAGTACTTC.

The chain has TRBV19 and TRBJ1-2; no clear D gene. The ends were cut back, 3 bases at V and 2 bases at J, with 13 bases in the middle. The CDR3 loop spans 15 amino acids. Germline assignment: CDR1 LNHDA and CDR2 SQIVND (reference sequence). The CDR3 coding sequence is TGTGCCAGTAGTATCAGTATTGGCAGGAACTATGGCTACACCTTC. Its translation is CASSISIGRNYGYTF. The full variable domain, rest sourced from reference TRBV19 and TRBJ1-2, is DGGITQSPKYLFRKEGQNVTLSCEQNLNHDAMYWYRQDPGQGLRLIYYSQIVNDFQKGDIAEGYSVSREKKESFPLTVTSAQKNPTAFYLCASSISIGRNYGYTFGSGTRLTVV.

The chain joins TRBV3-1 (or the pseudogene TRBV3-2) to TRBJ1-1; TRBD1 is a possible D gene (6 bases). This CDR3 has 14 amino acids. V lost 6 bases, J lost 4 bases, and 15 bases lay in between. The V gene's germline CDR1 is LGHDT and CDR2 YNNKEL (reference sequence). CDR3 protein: CASSFNREGTEAFF. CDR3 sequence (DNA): TGTGCCAGCAGTTTCAACAGGGAGGGCACTGAAGCTTTCTTT.

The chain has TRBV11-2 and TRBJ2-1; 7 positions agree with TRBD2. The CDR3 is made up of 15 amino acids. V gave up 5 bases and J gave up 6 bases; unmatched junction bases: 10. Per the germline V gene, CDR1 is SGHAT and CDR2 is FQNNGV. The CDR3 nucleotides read TGTGCCAGCAGCCAGGGACTACCGCGGGGCAATGAGCAGTTCTTC. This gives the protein CASSQGLPRGNEQFF.

The CDR3 protein is CASSVPSAPQAFF. The CDR3 nucleotides read TGTGCCAGCAGCGTTCCATCAGCGCCCCAAGCTTTCTTT. This chain links TRBV7-9 with TRBJ1-1, with unresolved D. CDR3 length: 13 amino acids. The germline CDR1 and CDR2 sequences are SEHNR and FQNEAQ (reference sequence). Trimming pared 5 bases from V and 9 bases from J, leaving 16 bases between. Full variable domain (outside the CDR3, taken from reference TRBV7-9 and TRBJ1-1): DTGVSQNPRHKITKRGQNVTFRCDPISEHNRLYWYRQTLGQGPEFLTYFQNEAQLEKSRLLSDRFSAERPKGSFSTLEIQRTEQGDSAMYLCASSVPSAPQAFFGQGTRLTVV.

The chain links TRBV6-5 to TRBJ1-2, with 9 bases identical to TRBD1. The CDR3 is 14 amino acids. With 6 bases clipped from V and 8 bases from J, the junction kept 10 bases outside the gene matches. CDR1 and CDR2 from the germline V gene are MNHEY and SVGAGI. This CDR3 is CASRRTGEVRGYTF. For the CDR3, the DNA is TGTGCCAGCAGGAGGACAGGGGAGGTACGAGGCTACACCTTC.

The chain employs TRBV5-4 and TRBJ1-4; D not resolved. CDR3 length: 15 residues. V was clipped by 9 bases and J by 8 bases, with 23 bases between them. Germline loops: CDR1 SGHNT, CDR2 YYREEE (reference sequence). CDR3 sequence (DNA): TGTGCCACGCACTTACCGGGAACCCCGGGAGAAAAACTGTTTTTT. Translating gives CATHLPGTPGEKLFF.

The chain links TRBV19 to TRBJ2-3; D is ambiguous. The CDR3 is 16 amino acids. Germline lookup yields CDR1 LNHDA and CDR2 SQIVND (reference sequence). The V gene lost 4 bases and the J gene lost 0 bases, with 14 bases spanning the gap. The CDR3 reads CASSSGVKTSTDTQYF. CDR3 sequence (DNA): TGTGCCAGTAGTAGCGGCGTTAAAACTAGCACAGATACGCAGTATTTT.

In DNA form, the CDR3 reads TGTGCCAGCAGCTTAGGGACACTCTACAATGAGCAGTTCTTC. It translates to CASSLGTLYNEQFF. V is TRBV5-4 and J is TRBJ2-1; perhaps TRBD1 as D (6 bases). The V gene's germline CDR1 is SGHNT and CDR2 YYREEE (reference sequence). The CDR3 is made up of 14 amino acids. V gave up 2 bases and J gave up 3 bases, with 9 bases separating them. The complete variable domain, with remaining parts taken from reference TRBV5-4 and TRBJ2-1, reads ETGVTQSPTHLIKTRGQQVTLRCSSQSGHNTVSWYQQALGQGPQFIFQYYREEENGRGNFPPRFSGLQFPNYSSELNVNALELDDSALYLCASSLGTLYNEQFFGPGTRLTVL.

This CDR3 reads CASSSTANYGYTF. CDR3 bases: TGCGCCAGCAGTTCGACAGCGAACTATGGCTACACCTTC. This sequence joins TRBV23-1 and TRBJ1-2; possible D gene TRBD1, 5 bases. TRBV23-1 is assigned to the ORF class and has an uncertain function. This CDR3 comprises 13 residues. V dropped 5 bases and J dropped 2 bases, with 9 bases sitting between them.